This T cell receptor (beta chain) was recorded in a study of blood T cell repertoires in COVID-19. At the level of the study: COVID-19 samples, acute and convalescent, were from the United States, Italy and Spain. T cells, B-cell-depleted T cells, or PBMCs provided the cDNA or gDNA that served as material.

Methods used by the authors: Amplification with reference gene primers provided the estimates of nucleated cell counts. Libraries were prepared by immunoSEQ multiplex PCR; TCRdb keeps only in-frame clonotypes and omits some of them. The V and J calls and clone size are taken from that table; D and trimming were inferred from the DNA. The data hold 85,000 to 95,000 clones, with approximately 90% observed a single time. V shed 4 bases and J 10 bases; nucleotides not matched to a gene: 13. This CDR3 is 16 amino acids long. In germline, CDR1 is SGHKS, CDR2 YYEKEE (reference sequence). The sequencing sample was made of peripheral blood. This chain joins TRBV5-5 and TRBJ2-3; 12 bases are a match to TRBD2. The source of this sequence is a woman between 50 and 59 years old in a cohort sampled during active COVID-19. For the CDR3, the DNA is TGTGCCAGCAGCCTGGAACTAGCGGGAGGACGGGATGCGCAGTATTTT. Translated, it gives CASSLELAGGRDAQYF.